Listed here is a single T cell receptor (beta chain). Other DNA sequences in this specimen translate into the identical CDR3. The source of the sample is a study of blood T cell repertoires in COVID-19. Study details: In each case, the material was cDNA or gDNA derived from T cells, B-cell-depleted T cells, or PBMCs.

Profiling relied on immunoSEQ multiplex PCR, and the TCRdb table lists in-frame clones only, not all of them. Of over 65,000 clones in the sample, around 80% were seen once. The V and J ends lost 2 bases and 9 bases, in that order; junction bases with no gene match: 4. Germline CDR1 SGHRS, CDR2 YFSETQ. The CDR3 length is 13 residues. Material: peripheral blood. The TCR originated in a middle-aged woman with active or convalescent COVID-19. The chain joins TRBV5-1 to TRBJ2-4; 8 nucleotides agree with TRBD1. CDR3 DNA sequence: TGCGCCAGCAGCTTCGGACAGGGTGGCATTCAGTACTTC. Its translation: CASSFGQGGIQYF.